The 19 T cell receptor beta chains given below trace back to one sample, sequenced in a study of OX40 agonist ivuxolimab in advanced cancers. The repertoire was sequenced with immunoSEQ multiplex PCR; TCRdb's copy has only in-frame clones and lacks some. The data contain more than 50,000 clones, around 85% of them singletons. Here the sequenced sample was CD4+ or CD8+ T cells sorted from blood, taken in a trial of the OX40 agonist ivuxolimab. The source is an adult with an advanced solid tumor such as melanoma, head and neck, liver or kidney cancer.

V and J are TRBV7-9 and TRBJ2-5; a weak D match, TRBD2 (5 bases). Germline CDR1 and CDR2: SEHNR and FQNEAQ (reference sequence). V lost 1 base and J 1 base, leaving 13 bases between the germline ends. The CDR3 is 16 residues long. The CDR3 DNA reads TGTGCCAGCAGCTTAGTGAGGGCAGCTTCCCAAGAGACCCAGTACTTC. This translates into CASSLVRAASQETQYF.

The chain carries TRBV2 and TRBJ2-2; D gene unclear. CDR1 SNHLY and CDR2 FYNNEI come from the germline V gene. Trimming took off 10 bases at V and 6 bases at J, with 12 bases between the two ends. The CDR3 is made up of 12 amino acids. CDR3 in DNA: TGTGCCACCCACGTCCCCCCCGGGGAGCTGTTTTTT. Translated, it gives CATHVPPGELFF.

This sequence joins TRBV15 and TRBJ1-2; weak D call: TRBD1 (5 bases). Trimming took off 1 base at V and 5 bases at J, with 17 bases between the two ends. CDR3 length: 16 residues. The germline gives CDR1 LNHNV, CDR2 YYDKDF (reference sequence). DNA for the CDR3: TGTGCCACCAGCAGAGTTCGACAGATTAAATCTTATGGCTACACCTTC. Residues: CATSRVRQIKSYGYTF.

The gene calls are TRBV6-1 and TRBJ2-1; 7 nucleotides match TRBD1. Germline V gives CDR1 MNHNS, CDR2 SASEGT. CDR3 size: 15 residues. The J segment lost 3 bases and the V segment lost 6 bases, leaving 8 bases of the junction unmatched. The chain's CDR3 is CASSPSRDSYNEQFF. Written as DNA, the CDR3 is TGTGCCAGCAGCCCTTCCCGGGACAGCTACAATGAGCAGTTCTTC.

The chain links TRBV9 to TRBJ2-7; 7 bases agree with TRBD1. The CDR3 covers 15 residues. The V segment lost 0 bases and the J segment 2 bases; nucleotides outside the gene matches: 5. CDR1 and CDR2 from the germline V gene are SGDLS and YYNGEE. CDR3 in DNA: TGTGCCAGCAGCGTAGAGGATGACAGGGCCTACGAGCAGTACTTC. Protein: CASSVEDDRAYEQYF.

The chain carries TRBV7-8 and TRBJ2-2, with 11 nucleotides matching TRBD2. The CDR3 is made up of 18 amino acids. In germline, CDR1 is SGHVS, CDR2 FQNEAQ. J lost 6 bases, V lost 4 bases, and 13 bases had no gene match. The CDR3 DNA reads as TGTGCCAGCAGCTCGAGACTAGCGGGGCAGGACGGGGCCGGGGAGCTGTTTTTT. Protein product: CASSSRLAGQDGAGELFF. Drawing the rest from reference TRBV7-8 and TRBJ2-2, the complete variable domain is GAGVSQSPRYKVAKRGQDVALRCDPISGHVSLFWYQQALGQGPEFLTYFQNEAQLDKSGLPSDRFFAERPEGSVSTLKIQRTQQEDSAVYLCASSSRLAGQDGAGELFFGEGSRLTVL.

This chain connects TRBV25-1 to TRBJ2-1; the D call may be TRBD1 or TRBD2 (7 bases each). Germline CDR1 and CDR2: MGHDK and SYGVNS. CDR3 length: 15 residues. V shed 4 bases and J shed 5 bases, with 15 bases lying between them. This CDR3 reads CASSVGAGTDNEQFF. The DNA for the CDR3 is TGTGCCAGCAGTGTAGGAGCGGGGACAGACAATGAGCAGTTCTTC. Combining the CDR3 with reference TRBV25-1 and TRBJ2-1 gives the whole variable domain EADIYQTPRYLVIGTGKKITLECSQTMGHDKMYWYQQDPGMELHLIHYSYGVNSTEKGDLSSESTVSRIRTEHFPLTLESARPSHTSQYLCASSVGAGTDNEQFFGPGTRLTVL.

The chain uses TRBV29-1 and TRBJ2-3, with unresolved D. This CDR3 is built from 13 residues. V lost 3 bases and J lost 0, with 7 bases in between. Per germline, CDR1 SQVTM and CDR2 ANQGSEA. The CDR3 sequence: CSVDSPSTDTQYF. The DNA for the CDR3 is TGCAGCGTTGATAGCCCTAGCACAGATACGCAGTATTTT.

The chain joins TRBV19 to TRBJ2-1; the D gene is possibly TRBD2 (6 bases). The V gene's germline CDR1 is LNHDA and CDR2 SQIVND (reference sequence). The CDR3 consists of 16 residues. V was cut by 6 bases and J by 0 bases, with 15 bases left in between. CDR3 in DNA: TGTGCCAGTAGATCCCGGCGGGAAGGCTCCTACAATGAGCAGTTCTTC. Encoded protein: CASRSRREGSYNEQFF.

The rearrangement joins TRBV5-1 to TRBJ2-2; a possible D gene is TRBD1 (6 bases). Per germline, CDR1 SGHRS and CDR2 YFSETQ. CDR3 size: 14 residues. V lost 4 bases to trimming and J lost 1 base, with 8 bases between them. Here the CDR3 reads CASSLGQNTGELFF. The CDR3 nucleotides read TGCGCCAGCAGCCTGGGACAGAACACCGGGGAGCTGTTTTTT.

Here the CDR3 reads CASSEDYQPQHF. The DNA of the CDR3 is TGTGCCAGCAGTGAAGACTATCAGCCCCAGCATTTT. V usage is TRBV6-1 and J usage is TRBJ1-5; D is ambiguous. The V end lost 1 base, the J end lost 5 bases, and 3 bases lay between the germline ends. This CDR3 contains 12 residues. Germline V gene lookup returns CDR1 MNHNS and CDR2 SASEGT.

The chain links TRBV5-1 to TRBJ1-2; D gene ambiguous. Trimming left V 0 bases short and J 2 bases short, with 8 bases between. Per the germline V gene, CDR1 is SGHRS and CDR2 is YFSETQ. The CDR3 spans 14 residues. CDR3 amino acids: CASSLVGENYGYTF. For the CDR3, the DNA is TGCGCCAGCAGCTTGGTAGGAGAGAACTATGGCTACACCTTC.

This clone was seen a single time. The chain combines TRBV10-3 with TRBJ2-7; 13 bases are a match to TRBD2. Germline CDR1 is ENHRY and CDR2 is SYGVKD. The CDR3 length is 17 residues. V lost 11 bases, J lost 2 bases, and 15 bases stayed unmatched. In DNA, the CDR3 is TGTGCCTCAGCCCCTGGGACTAGCGGGATAGTTACCTACGAGCAGTACTTC. Protein product: CASAPGTSGIVTYEQYF.

The gene calls are TRBV5-1 and TRBJ2-1; 9 positions match TRBD2. V shed 5 bases and J 7 bases; nucleotides not matched to a gene: 7. Germline V gene sequence: CDR1 SGHRS, CDR2 YFSETQ. The CDR3 totals 14 residues. The CDR3 nucleotides read TGCGCCAGCAGGCGGCTAGCGGGATTTAATGAGCAGTTCTTC. This sequence encodes CASRRLAGFNEQFF.

The rearrangement joins TRBV18 to TRBJ2-7; tentatively, D is TRBD2 (5 bases). This CDR3 comprises 13 residues. CDR1 is KGHSH, CDR2 LQKENI, per germline. With 3 bases removed from V and 2 bases from J, the gap between germline ends came to 8 bases. The CDR3, as DNA: TGTGCCAGCTCACCCTACGGGGCCTACGAGCAGTACTTC. Its translation: CASSPYGAYEQYF.

This clone was seen more than once but under ten times. The chain joins TRBV5-1 to TRBJ1-5; tentative D call: TRBD1 (5 bases). The CDR3 covers 16 residues. CDR1 and CDR2 from the germline V gene are SGHRS and YFSETQ. V lost 6 bases and J 0 bases, leaving 16 bases between the germline ends. The CDR3 sequence is CASKPQGGDSNQPQHF. CDR3 DNA: TGCGCCAGCAAACCCCAGGGAGGGGATAGCAATCAGCCCCAGCATTTT.

V usage is TRBV6-1 and J usage is TRBJ1-5, with D hard to call. In germline, CDR1 is MNHNS, CDR2 SASEGT. Deletions cut 0 bases from V and 7 bases from J, with 4 bases between. This CDR3 is 12 amino acids long. In DNA form, the CDR3 reads TGTGCCAGCAGTGAAGCGCCACAGCCCCAGCATTTT. Amino acid sequence: CASSEAPQPQHF.

The genes are TRBV18 and TRBJ1-5, with 7 bases that match TRBD1. The J segment lost 6 bases and the V segment lost 3 bases, leaving 11 bases of the junction unmatched. The CDR3 is 16 amino acids. Germline loops: CDR1 KGHSH, CDR2 LQKENI. DNA of the CDR3: TGTGCCAGCTCACCGATACCGGAGACAGGGACTCAGCCCCAGCATTTT. Its translation: CASSPIPETGTQPQHF.

This clone appeared once. This sequence joins TRBV27 and TRBJ2-1, with D perhaps TRBD1 (6 bases). The V end lost 4 bases, the J end lost 2 bases, and 12 bases lay between the germline ends. The CDR3 extends over 15 amino acids. The V gene's germline CDR1 is MNHEY and CDR2 SMNVEV (reference sequence). CDR3 amino acids: CASSSQGITYNEQFF. The CDR3 region has the DNA TGTGCCAGCAGTTCGCAGGGGATTACCTACAATGAGCAGTTCTTC.